This passage covers 3 T cell receptor beta chains from one sample sequenced in a study of T cell responses to AZD1222 COVID-19 vaccine. Here immunoSEQ multiplex PCR was the method, and the copy in TCRdb shows in-frame clones only, minus some. The sample shows about 160,000 clones, about 93% of them seen only once. The specimen was peripheral blood, collected 28 days after the second AZD1222 dose. The receptors were gathered from an adult who received the AZD1222 COVID-19 vaccine.

The chain combines TRBV7-9 with TRBJ1-2, with a tentative D call TRBD1 (6 bases). V shed 1 base and J shed 8 bases, with 11 bases lying between them. Germline V gene sequence: CDR1 SEHNR, CDR2 FQNEAQ (reference sequence). This CDR3 spans 13 amino acids. CDR3 coding DNA: TGTGCCAGCAGCTTAGAGGGGGTAGAGGGCTACACCTTC. It yields the protein CASSLEGVEGYTF.

The chain joins TRBV11-3 to TRBJ2-1; D is unresolved. The CDR3 consists of 15 residues. Germline lookup yields CDR1 SGHNT and CDR2 YENEEA. V was cut by 5 bases and J by 8 bases, with 19 bases left in between. In DNA, the CDR3 is TGTGCCAGCAGCGTAAGGAGAGCCTCGGTAGATGAGCAGTTCTTC. Encoded protein: CASSVRRASVDEQFF. Together with reference TRBV11-3 and TRBJ2-1, the CDR3 gives the full variable domain: EAGVVQSPRYKIIEKKQPVAFWCNPISGHNTLYWYLQNLGQGPELLIRYENEEAVDDSQLPKDRFSAERLKGVDSTLKIQPAELGDSAVYLCASSVRRASVDEQFFGPGTRLTVL.

CDR3 sequence (DNA): TGTGCCAGCAGTTTGTACGTACATGAAAAACTGTTTTTT. Translated, it gives CASSLYVHEKLFF. This chain uses TRBV2 with TRBJ1-4; no clear D. The CDR3 has 13 residues. Germline CDR1 and CDR2: SNHLY and FYNNEI. Trimming took off 5 bases at V and 6 bases at J, with 10 bases between the two ends.